Included here is one T cell receptor (beta chain) sequence, with context. This clonotype has ten or more counts. What this receptor recognizes is not known. Base qualities are not recorded, but no much larger clone differs from it by a single base. Per the germline V gene, MGHRA is the CDR1 and YSYEKL is the CDR2. Inclusive of the bounding cysteine and phenylalanine, the CDR3 is 14 residues long. Here the CDR3 DNA is all that survives: 42 bases in frame from base 1. V was cut back by 3 bases and J by 3 bases, leaving a gap of 8 bases between them. The sequencer was an Illumina NovaSeq 6000. TCR cDNA was made using 5'RACE template switching, a step that added a universal primer site and unique molecular identifiers. cDNA synthesis was primed from both the TCR alpha and TCR beta constant segments. Library amplification involved two PCR steps, and the second step added sample barcodes and sequencing adapters. Libraries were sequenced on Illumina HiSeq 2500 (2x100 bp) or NovaSeq (2x150 bp). Regarding the original processing steps: MIGEC handled demultiplexing of reads and collapsing into UMI consensus sequences, while MiXCR performed V(D)J alignment. Clonotypes responding to the vaccine were identified with edgeR on replicate PBMC samples, with the criteria of FDR below 0.01 and a log2 fold change above 5 up to day 15. Each bulk clonotype received a CD4 or CD8 identity based on whether the sequenced CD4 or CD8 repertoire contained that clonotype at higher abundance. TCRdb reworked the public reads: Q25 trimming with fastp, MiXCR clone assembly, productive beta chains retained. Each entry merges the rows of one CDR3 protein and shows their most common DNA and genes. The V and J calls were not made by the authors but by TCRdb's processing. This sample holds some 320,000 distinct CDR3 sequences; around 4.5% were observed only once. Together, the top ten hold approximately 19% of the sample.

The treatment or condition label, as the study defines it: live attenuated yellow fever vaccine strain. At each blood-draw timepoint, two biological replicates of bulk PBMCs were obtained. PBMCs were isolated from peripheral blood using a standard Ficoll-Paque protocol. TriZol was used to extract RNA from bulk PBMCs, CD4 and CD8 fractions, and dextramer-positive and dextramer-negative fractions. This sample stems from a study of T cells after yellow fever vaccination (dated by TCRdb to the late 2010s). Broadly, across the study: The SMART-Seq v4 Ultra Low Input RNA kit was used to prepare libraries from fractions with low cell numbers. Blood was drawn at multiple timepoints before and after primary and secondary immunization, with bulk PBMC replicates and cell subsets isolated. Two healthy male donors made up the cohort, one aged 18 to 29 years and the other aged 30 to 40 years. To follow T-cell clones before and after primary and booster YFV17D yellow fever vaccination, bulk TCR alpha and beta repertoires were sequenced over time.

The study at large found these results: After the booster, most clones that had expanded after primary vaccination were detected again (about 97% of CD4 and around 88% of CD8), suggesting broad maintenance of memory. A small fraction of clonotypes appeared in both the CD4 and CD8 compartments, likely as a result of convergent recombination. Because only a couple of donors were included in the study, the extent to which the findings can be generalized is limited. The secondary T-cell response was weaker than the primary response but faster, peaking on day 5 instead of day 15. Computational filtering was needed because FACS-sorted repertoires could contain abundant contaminating clonotypes from the bulk population.

The sequence was obtained from a young man who received the YFV17D yellow fever vaccine. Rearrangement joined TRBV4-1 to TRBJ1-4, with the D gene uncertain. The starting material was PBMCs, obtained 15 days after the yellow fever booster vaccination. The CDR3 in this case is CASSQFRANEKLFF. The DNA reads TGCGCCAGCAGCCAGTTCAGAGCTAATGAAAAACTGTTTTTT.